This T cell receptor beta chain was sequenced for a study of blood T cell repertoires in COVID-19. Study summary: PBMCs, B-cell-depleted T cells, or T cells provided the cDNA or gDNA that made up the material.

Resolution of symptoms, clearance, or two negative PCRs was present in recovered Cohort 3 donors. Libraries were prepared by immunoSEQ multiplex PCR; TCRdb keeps only in-frame clonotypes and omits some of them. Of roughly 180,000 clones in the sample, about 84% were seen once. This CDR3 has 20 residues. Germline V gene data show CDR1 as MNHNY and CDR2 as SVGAGI (reference sequence). Trimming took 5 bases from V and 2 from J; bases not matched to a gene: 18. The chain is built from TRBV6-6 and TRBJ1-5, with 10 bases that match TRBD1. Sequencing was performed on PBMCs or T cells enriched from blood (not recorded which). This clonotype was obtained from a woman between 25 and 40 years old who had recovered from COVID-19. The CDR3 loop reads CASSPLTGGLSQPRNQPQHF. CDR3 nucleotide sequence: TGTGCCAGCAGTCCCCTGACAGGGGGCTTGAGCCAGCCCCGCAATCAGCCCCAGCATTTT.